One sample yielded the 17 T cell receptor beta chains listed below, sequenced in a study of PD-1 blockade in classical Hodgkin lymphoma. Time point specified: cycle 4 day 1 (C4D1), after about 6 weeks of nivolumab. Every patient experienced relapse after autologous stem cell transplantation, and brentuximab vedotin exposure varied. Produced via immunoSEQ multiplex PCR; TCRdb's table is partial and in-frame only. The sample holds about 50,000 clones, around 76% seen once. The sequencing used peripheral blood mononuclear cells (PBMCs), collected before the fourth cycle of nivolumab. The receptors were gathered from a human donor with classical Hodgkin lymphoma.

In this sample, this clone turned up a few times. The CDR3 DNA is TGTGCCAGCAGCTTACCTCGACAGGGAGAAGGGAATGGCTACACCTTC. It yields the protein CASSLPRQGEGNGYTF. The chain combines TRBV7-9 with TRBJ1-2, with 7 bases that match TRBD1. The CDR3 consists of 16 residues. J was trimmed by 6 bases and V by 2 bases; bases with no gene match: 12. Germline V gene lookup returns CDR1 SEHNR and CDR2 FQNEAQ (reference sequence).

The chain joins TRBV20-1 to TRBJ1-1; D possibly corresponds to TRBD1 (5 bases). This CDR3 spans 11 amino acids. The V gene lost 2 bases and the J gene lost 10 bases, with 11 bases spanning the gap. In germline, CDR1 is DFQATT, CDR2 SNEGSKA (reference sequence). CDR3 loop: CSARMNGGAFF. CDR3 DNA: TGCAGTGCTAGAATGAATGGGGGAGCTTTCTTT.

This clone has only a few counts. The rearrangement links TRBV18 to TRBJ2-5; D is unclear. The CDR3 is made up of 15 amino acids. Trimming took off 6 bases at V and 1 base at J, with 15 bases between the two ends. CDR1 is KGHSH and CDR2 is LQKENI in the germline V gene. CDR3 region: CASSDRWGFQETQYF. CDR3 bases: TGTGCCAGCTCCGACCGGTGGGGATTCCAAGAGACCCAGTACTTC.

V usage is TRBV19 and J usage is TRBJ2-7; 12 bases agree with TRBD2. V lost 5 bases and J lost 5; bases outside the gene matches: 7. This CDR3 contains 15 residues. The germline V gene has CDR1 LNHDA and CDR2 SQIVND (reference sequence). The CDR3 coding sequence is TGTGCCAGTAGTCTCCGACTAGCGGGAGTCCACGAGCAGTACTTC. Its protein is CASSLRLAGVHEQYF.

Comments on this clone: The sample holds other DNA sequences that translate to the same CDR3. The chain links TRBV7-2 to TRBJ2-7; D uncertain. CDR1 and CDR2 (germline): SGHTA, FQGNSA. V lost 5 bases, J lost 0 bases, and 5 bases lay in between. CDR3 length: 12 amino acids. CDR3 sequence (DNA): TGTGCCAGCAGCCCGAGCTCCTACGAGCAGTACTTC. This codes for CASSPSSYEQYF.

This clone was detected only a few times. The junction shows a germline mismatch at one end, possibly a read error. The chain recombines TRBV19 with TRBJ2-7; D is unresolved. The CDR3 extends over 14 amino acids. The germline CDR1 and CDR2 sequences are LNHDA and SQIVND (reference sequence). In nucleotides, the CDR3 is TGTGCCAGTAGTAGAGTAGCAGGCCCCTACGAGCAGTGCTTC. Protein sequence: CASSRVAGPYEQCF.

The J gene is TRBJ2-1, the V gene TRBV28, with 9 bases aligning to TRBD2. Germline CDR1 is MDHEN and CDR2 is SYDVKM. The CDR3 loop spans 15 amino acids. Trimming at V came to 5 bases and at J to 8 bases, leaving 10 bases not matched to a gene. The CDR3 DNA reads as TGTGCCAGCAGTACCCTAGCGGGAATCGGGGATGAGCAGTTCTTC. This gives the protein CASSTLAGIGDEQFF.

Regarding this clone: The germline gene is not matched at one end of the junction; a read error may be the cause. The chain carries TRBV9 and TRBJ2-5, with 16 nucleotides matching TRBD2. CDR1 is SGDLS and CDR2 is YYNGEE in the germline V gene. The CDR3 runs to 14 residues. The CDR3 DNA is TGTGCCAGCAGCGCCGGGACTAGCGGGAGGGGGTTGGACTTC. It is translated as CASSAGTSGRGLDF.

The chain has TRBV5-1 and TRBJ1-2; TRBD1 is a possible D gene (5 bases). From germline, CDR1 is SGHRS and CDR2 YFSETQ. The germline V and J ends were trimmed by 4 bases and 7 bases, with 17 bases remaining between them. This CDR3 contains 14 residues. Written as DNA, the CDR3 is TGCGCCAGCAGCCCAGGGACCGCCACCGCTGGCTACACCTTC. This sequence encodes CASSPGTATAGYTF.

This chain joins TRBV29-1 and TRBJ1-5, with a possible D match to TRBD1 (5 bases). The CDR3 consists of 12 residues. V was shortened by 4 bases and J by 6 bases, with 10 bases between the two germline ends. Germline V gene sequence: CDR1 SQVTM, CDR2 ANQGSEA. CDR3 loop: CSVGRVGQPQHF. The CDR3 bases are TGCAGCGTTGGCAGGGTGGGTCAGCCCCAGCATTTT.

The CDR3 DNA is TGTGCCAGCAGCGGCCTTGCCTCTAGCAATCAGCCCCAGCATTTT. Its translation: CASSGLASSNQPQHF. The genes are TRBV2 and TRBJ1-5; unclear D gene. V lost 6 bases to trimming and J lost 0 bases, with 12 bases between them. Germline CDR1 SNHLY, CDR2 FYNNEI. The CDR3 loop spans 15 amino acids.

The chain is built from TRBV6-5 and TRBJ2-5; perhaps TRBD1 as D (7 bases). CDR1 MNHEY and CDR2 SVGAGI come from the germline V gene. Trimming removed 6 bases at V and 5 bases at J, with 19 bases between. CDR3 length: 15 amino acids. CDR3 region: CASRYGQVRGETQYF. The CDR3 region has the DNA TGTGCCAGCAGATACGGACAGGTCCGGGGGGAGACCCAGTACTTC.

Only a few counts were recorded for this clone. The chain carries TRBV11-2 and TRBJ2-7; 7 bases match TRBD1. With V trimmed by 4 bases and J by 4 bases, 1 base remained unmatched. The CDR3 has 12 amino acids. Germline-derived CDR1 and CDR2 are SGHAT and FQNNGV. Written as DNA, the CDR3 is TGTGCCAGCAGCTCACAGGGGTACGAGCAGTACTTC. Translated: CASSSQGYEQYF.

The chain combines TRBV19 with TRBJ2-1; D call uncertain. The CDR3 extends over 12 amino acids. CDR1 LNHDA and CDR2 SQIVND come from the germline V gene (reference sequence). V was clipped by 2 bases and J by 11 bases, with 10 bases between them. Written as DNA, the CDR3 is TGTGCCAGTAGTATACGTTCAGCGAAGCAGTTCTTC. It codes for CASSIRSAKQFF.

The rearrangement joins TRBV5-4 to TRBJ1-4; no clear D. This CDR3 is built from 13 residues. V was clipped by 3 bases and J by 5 bases, with 8 bases between them. Germline CDR1 and CDR2: SGHNT and YYREEE (reference sequence). CDR3: CASSSSVNEKLFF. CDR3 in DNA: TGTGCCAGCAGCTCTTCAGTAAATGAAAAACTGTTTTTT. Combining the CDR3 with reference TRBV5-4 and TRBJ1-4 gives the whole variable domain ETGVTQSPTHLIKTRGQQVTLRCSSQSGHNTVSWYQQALGQGPQFIFQYYREEENGRGNFPPRFSGLQFPNYSSELNVNALELDDSALYLCASSSSVNEKLFFGSGTQLSVL.

This chain joins TRBV9 and TRBJ2-1, with D unclear. The V gene lost 3 bases and the J gene lost 0 bases, with 4 bases spanning the gap. CDR1 SGDLS and CDR2 YYNGEE come from the germline V gene. The CDR3 is 13 amino acids. CDR3 coding DNA: TGTGCCAGCAGCGGAAGCTCCTACAATGAGCAGTTCTTC. Its protein is CASSGSSYNEQFF. The full variable domain, its missing parts supplied by reference TRBV9 and TRBJ2-1, is DSGVTQTPKHLITATGQRVTLRCSPRSGDLSVYWYQQSLDQGLQFLIQYYNGEERAKGNILERFSAQQFPDLHSELNLSSLELGDSALYFCASSGSSYNEQFFGPGTRLTVL.

The V and J genes are TRBV28 and TRBJ2-5, with 12 positions matching TRBD1. The germline CDR1 and CDR2 sequences are MDHEN and SYDVKM. The trim removed 7 bases at V and 5 bases at J, leaving 11 bases unmatched. The CDR3 has 16 residues. The CDR3 region has the DNA TGTGCCAGCAATACGATCCGGGACAGGGGGCGGGAGACCCAGTACTTC. It yields the protein CASNTIRDRGRETQYF.